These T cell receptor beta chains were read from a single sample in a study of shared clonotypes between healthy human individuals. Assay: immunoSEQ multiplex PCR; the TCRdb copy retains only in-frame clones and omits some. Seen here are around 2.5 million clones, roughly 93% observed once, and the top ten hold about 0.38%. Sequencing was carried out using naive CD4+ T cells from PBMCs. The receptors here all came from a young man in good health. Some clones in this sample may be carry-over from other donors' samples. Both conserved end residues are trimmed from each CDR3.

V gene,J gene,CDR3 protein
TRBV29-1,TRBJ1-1,SVVAGTPNTEAF
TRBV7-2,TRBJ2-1,ASSFSGLRGEQF
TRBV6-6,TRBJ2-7,ASKAGPRSRSYEQY
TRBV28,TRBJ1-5,ASSLGGLGNQPQH
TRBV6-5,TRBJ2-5,ASSYPGTETQY
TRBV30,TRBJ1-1,AWSVQENTEAF
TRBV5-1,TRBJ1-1,ASSLGRTQNTEAF
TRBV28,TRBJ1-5,ASSFTGGVGQPQH
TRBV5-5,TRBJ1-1,ASSRGTVNTEAF
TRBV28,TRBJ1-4,ASLSGGLREKLF
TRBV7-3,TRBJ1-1,ASSAGQGRGTEAF
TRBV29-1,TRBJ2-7,SARLAGLYEQY
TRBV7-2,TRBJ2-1,ASSLGLRLGPYNEQF
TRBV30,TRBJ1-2,AGRSGVNYGYT
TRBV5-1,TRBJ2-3,ASSLKAGVSTDTQY
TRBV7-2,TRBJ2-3,ASSLLPLGGDTQY
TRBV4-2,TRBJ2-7,ASSQDAQRDHMAYEQY
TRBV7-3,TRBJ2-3,ASSSGLNTDTQY
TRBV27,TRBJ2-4,ASRTTFAVKNIQY
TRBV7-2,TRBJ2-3,ATRLMTGSDTQY
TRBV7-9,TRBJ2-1,AVQTRASSYNEQF
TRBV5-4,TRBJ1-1,ASSSFTGMNTEAF
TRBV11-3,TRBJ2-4,ASSLGEREGTLAKNIQY
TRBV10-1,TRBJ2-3,ASSEEATSGRNTDTQY
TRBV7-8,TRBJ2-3,ASSSYLQRERTDTQY
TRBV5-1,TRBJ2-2,ASSLATVTGGTGELF
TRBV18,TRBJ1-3,ASSPPGPGGNTIY
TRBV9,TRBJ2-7,ASSADRGAYEQY
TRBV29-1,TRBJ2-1,SVDAGLGLGEQF
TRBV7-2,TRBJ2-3,ASSPGSGRTDTQY
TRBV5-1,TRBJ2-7,ASSLVAGAEEQY
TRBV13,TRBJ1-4,ASSHAGTGGRKLF
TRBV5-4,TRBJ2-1,ASSQGPSSYNEQF
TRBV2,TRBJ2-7,ASSEQGAAYEQY
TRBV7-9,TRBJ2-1,ASSYPGLAGGYNEQF
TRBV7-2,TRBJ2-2,ASSLVRPGDAGELF
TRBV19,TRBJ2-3,ASTSPSTDTQY
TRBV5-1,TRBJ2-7,ASFRDPYEQY
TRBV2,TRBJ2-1,ASSQTGGYFNEQF
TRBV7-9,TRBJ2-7,ASSPGLYEQY
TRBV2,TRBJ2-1,ASSRLGGAGYNEQF
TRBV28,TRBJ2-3,ASSLSQGSGSTDTQY
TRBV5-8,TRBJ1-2,ASSLGGTQRRGYT
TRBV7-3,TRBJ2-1,ASSLGRPPQYNEQF
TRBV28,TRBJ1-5,ASSLGGRLNQPQH
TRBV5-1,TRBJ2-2,ASSRQGLAEGGTGELF
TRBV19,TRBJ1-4,ASSGQTGRGYEKLF
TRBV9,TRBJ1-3,ASSVDRGSSGNTIY
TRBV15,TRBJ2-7,ATSRGPEDWRREQY
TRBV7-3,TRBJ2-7,ASSSYGAGVAEQY
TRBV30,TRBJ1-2,AWSTGWDGYT
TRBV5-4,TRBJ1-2,ASSPDRISGYT
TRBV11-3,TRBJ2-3,ASSLGHSTDTQY